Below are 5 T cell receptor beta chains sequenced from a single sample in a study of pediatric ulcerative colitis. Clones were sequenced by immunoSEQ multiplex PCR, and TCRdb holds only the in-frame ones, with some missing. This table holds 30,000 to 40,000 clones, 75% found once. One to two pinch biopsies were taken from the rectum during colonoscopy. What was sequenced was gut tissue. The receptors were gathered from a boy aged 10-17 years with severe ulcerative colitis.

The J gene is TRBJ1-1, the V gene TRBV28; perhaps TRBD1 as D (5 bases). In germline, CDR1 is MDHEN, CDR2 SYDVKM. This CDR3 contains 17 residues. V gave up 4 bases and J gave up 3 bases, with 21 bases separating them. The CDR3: CASSSLPGLGLDTEAFF. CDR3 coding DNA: TGTGCCAGCAGTTCCCTGCCGGGACTGGGATTAGACACTGAAGCTTTCTTT.

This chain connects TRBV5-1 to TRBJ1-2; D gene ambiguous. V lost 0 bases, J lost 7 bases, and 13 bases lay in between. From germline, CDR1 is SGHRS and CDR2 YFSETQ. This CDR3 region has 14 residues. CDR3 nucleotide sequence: TGCGCCAGCAGCTTGGCCTGGCAAGCTGGTGGCTACACCTTC. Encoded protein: CASSLAWQAGGYTF.

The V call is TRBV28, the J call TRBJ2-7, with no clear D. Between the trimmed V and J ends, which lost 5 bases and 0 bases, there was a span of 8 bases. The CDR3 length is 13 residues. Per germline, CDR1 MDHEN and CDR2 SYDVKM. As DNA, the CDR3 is TGTGCCAGCAGTCCCCTAGGCTCCTACGAGCAGTACTTC. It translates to CASSPLGSYEQYF.

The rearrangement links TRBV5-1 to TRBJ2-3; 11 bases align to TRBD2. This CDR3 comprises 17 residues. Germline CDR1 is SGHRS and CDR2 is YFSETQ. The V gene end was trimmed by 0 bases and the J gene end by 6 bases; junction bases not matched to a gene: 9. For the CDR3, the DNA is TGCGCCAGCAGCTTGGAGCCTGGGACTAGCGGCCTGGATACGCAGTATTTT. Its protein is CASSLEPGTSGLDTQYF.

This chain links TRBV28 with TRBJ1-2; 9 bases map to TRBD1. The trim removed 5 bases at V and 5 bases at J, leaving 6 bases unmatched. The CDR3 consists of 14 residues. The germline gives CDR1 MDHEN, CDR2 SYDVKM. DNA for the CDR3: TGTGCCAGCAGTAGCGGACAGGGGAGTTATGGCTACACCTTC. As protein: CASSSGQGSYGYTF.